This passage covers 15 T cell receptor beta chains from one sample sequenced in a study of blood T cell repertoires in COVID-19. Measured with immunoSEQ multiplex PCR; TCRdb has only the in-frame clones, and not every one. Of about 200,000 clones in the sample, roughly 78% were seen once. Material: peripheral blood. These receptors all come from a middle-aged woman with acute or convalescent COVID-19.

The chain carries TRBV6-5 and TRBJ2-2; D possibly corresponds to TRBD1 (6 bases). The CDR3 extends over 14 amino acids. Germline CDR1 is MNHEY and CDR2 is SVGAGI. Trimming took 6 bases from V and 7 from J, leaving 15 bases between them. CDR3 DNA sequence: TGTGCCAGCAGACCTTTAGGACAGCACGGGGAGCTGTTTTTT. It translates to CASRPLGQHGELFF.

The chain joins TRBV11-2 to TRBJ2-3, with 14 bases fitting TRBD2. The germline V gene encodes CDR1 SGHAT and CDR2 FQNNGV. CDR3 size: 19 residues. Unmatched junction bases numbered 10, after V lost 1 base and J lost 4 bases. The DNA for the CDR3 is TGTGCCAGCAGCTTAGGAGGGGGACTAGCGGGGGCCCCGGCAGATACGCAGTATTTT. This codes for CASSLGGGLAGAPADTQYF. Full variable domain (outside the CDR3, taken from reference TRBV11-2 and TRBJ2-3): EAGVAQSPRYKIIEKRQSVAFWCNPISGHATLYWYQQILGQGPKLLIQFQNNGVVDDSQLPKDRFSAERLKGVDSTLKIQPAKLEDSAVYLCASSLGGGLAGAPADTQYFGPGTRLTVL.

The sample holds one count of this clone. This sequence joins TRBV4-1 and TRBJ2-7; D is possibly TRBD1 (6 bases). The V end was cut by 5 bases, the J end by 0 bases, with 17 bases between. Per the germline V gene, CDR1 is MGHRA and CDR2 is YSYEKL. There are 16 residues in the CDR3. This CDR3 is CASSFPGTRSSYEQYF. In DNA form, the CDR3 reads TGCGCCAGCAGCTTTCCCGGGACACGGAGCTCCTACGAGCAGTACTTC.

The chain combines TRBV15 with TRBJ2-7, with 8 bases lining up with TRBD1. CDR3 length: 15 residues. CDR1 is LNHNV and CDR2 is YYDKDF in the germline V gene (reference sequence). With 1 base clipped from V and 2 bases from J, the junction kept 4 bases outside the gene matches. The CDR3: CATSRGQGAAYEQYF. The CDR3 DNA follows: TGTGCCACCAGCAGAGGGCAGGGGGCAGCCTACGAGCAGTACTTC.

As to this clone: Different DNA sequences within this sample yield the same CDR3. CDR3 in amino acids: CASSQDRGGSSPLHF. The DNA of the CDR3 is TGCGCCAGCAGCCAAGATCGGGGGGGCTCTTCACCCCTCCACTTT. The chain uses TRBV4-3 and TRBJ1-6; D is perhaps TRBD1 (6 bases). CDR1 LGHNA and CDR2 YSLEER come from the germline V gene. The V gene lost 0 bases and the J gene lost 9 bases, with 12 bases spanning the gap. The CDR3 is made up of 15 amino acids.

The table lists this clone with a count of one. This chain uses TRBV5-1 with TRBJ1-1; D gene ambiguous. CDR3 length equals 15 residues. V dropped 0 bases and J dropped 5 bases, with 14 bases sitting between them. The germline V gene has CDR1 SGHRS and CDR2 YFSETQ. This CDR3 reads CASSLAIMSSTEAFF. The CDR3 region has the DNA TGCGCCAGCAGCTTGGCCATTATGAGCTCTACTGAAGCTTTCTTT.

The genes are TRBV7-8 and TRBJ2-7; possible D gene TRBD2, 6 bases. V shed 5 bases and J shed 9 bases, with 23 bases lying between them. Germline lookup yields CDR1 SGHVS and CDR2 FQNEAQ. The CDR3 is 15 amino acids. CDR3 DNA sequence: TGTGCCAGCAGCCCATACACGGACTATGGAGAGCGGCAGTACTTC. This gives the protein CASSPYTDYGERQYF.

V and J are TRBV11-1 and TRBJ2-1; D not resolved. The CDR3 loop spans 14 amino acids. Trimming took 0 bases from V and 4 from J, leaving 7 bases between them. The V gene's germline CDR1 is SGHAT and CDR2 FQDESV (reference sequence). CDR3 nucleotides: TGTGCCAGCAGCTTAGCTAGTAGTTACAATGAGCAGTTCTTC. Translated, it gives CASSLASSYNEQFF.

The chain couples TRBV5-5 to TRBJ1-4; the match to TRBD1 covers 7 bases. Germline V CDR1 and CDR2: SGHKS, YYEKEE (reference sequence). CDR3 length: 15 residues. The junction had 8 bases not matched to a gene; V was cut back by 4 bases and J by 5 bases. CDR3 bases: TGTGCCAGCAGCGAGGTACAGGGGCGGAATGAAAAACTGTTTTTT. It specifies CASSEVQGRNEKLFF.

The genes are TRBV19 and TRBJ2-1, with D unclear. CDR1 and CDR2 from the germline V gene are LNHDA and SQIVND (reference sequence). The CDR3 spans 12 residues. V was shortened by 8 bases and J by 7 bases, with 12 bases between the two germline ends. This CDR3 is CASSVRLNEQFF. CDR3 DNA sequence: TGTGCCAGTTCGGTCCGTTTGAATGAGCAGTTCTTC. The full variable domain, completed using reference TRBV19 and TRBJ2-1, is DGGITQSPKYLFRKEGQNVTLSCEQNLNHDAMYWYRQDPGQGLRLIYYSQIVNDFQKGDIAEGYSVSREKKESFPLTVTSAQKNPTAFYLCASSVRLNEQFFGPGTRLTVL.

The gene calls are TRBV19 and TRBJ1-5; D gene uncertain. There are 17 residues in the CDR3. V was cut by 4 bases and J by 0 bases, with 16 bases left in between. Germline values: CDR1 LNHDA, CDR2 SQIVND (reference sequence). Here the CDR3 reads CASSKVNSSYSNQPQHF. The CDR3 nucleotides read TGTGCCAGTAGTAAGGTTAACAGCTCCTATAGCAATCAGCCCCAGCATTTT.

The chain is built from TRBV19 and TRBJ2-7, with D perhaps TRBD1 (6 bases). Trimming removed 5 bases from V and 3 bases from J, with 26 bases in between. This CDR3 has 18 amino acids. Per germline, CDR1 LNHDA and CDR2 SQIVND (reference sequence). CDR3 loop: CASSPPEPRGHSIYEQYF. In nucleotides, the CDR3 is TGTGCCAGTAGTCCCCCAGAACCCCGGGGACATAGCATCTACGAGCAGTACTTC.

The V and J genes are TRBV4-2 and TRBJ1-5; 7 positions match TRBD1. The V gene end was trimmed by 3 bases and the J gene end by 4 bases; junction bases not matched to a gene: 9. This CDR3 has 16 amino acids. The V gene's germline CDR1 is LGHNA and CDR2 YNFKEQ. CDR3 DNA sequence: TGTGCCAGCAGCCAGTCCGGGACAGCAACTAATCAGCCCCAGCATTTT. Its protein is CASSQSGTATNQPQHF.

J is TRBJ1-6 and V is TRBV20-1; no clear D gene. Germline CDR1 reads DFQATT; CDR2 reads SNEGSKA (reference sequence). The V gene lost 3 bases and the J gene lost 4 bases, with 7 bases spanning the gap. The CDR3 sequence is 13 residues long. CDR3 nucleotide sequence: TGCAGTGCTAGTCCGGGTTATAATTCACCCCTCCACTTT. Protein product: CSASPGYNSPLHF.

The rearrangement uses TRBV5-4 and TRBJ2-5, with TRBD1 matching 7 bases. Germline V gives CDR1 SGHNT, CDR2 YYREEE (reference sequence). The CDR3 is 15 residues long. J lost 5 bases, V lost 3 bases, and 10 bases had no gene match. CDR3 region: CASSSATGVRETQYF. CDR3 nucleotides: TGTGCCAGCAGCTCGGCTACAGGGGTAAGGGAGACCCAGTACTTC.